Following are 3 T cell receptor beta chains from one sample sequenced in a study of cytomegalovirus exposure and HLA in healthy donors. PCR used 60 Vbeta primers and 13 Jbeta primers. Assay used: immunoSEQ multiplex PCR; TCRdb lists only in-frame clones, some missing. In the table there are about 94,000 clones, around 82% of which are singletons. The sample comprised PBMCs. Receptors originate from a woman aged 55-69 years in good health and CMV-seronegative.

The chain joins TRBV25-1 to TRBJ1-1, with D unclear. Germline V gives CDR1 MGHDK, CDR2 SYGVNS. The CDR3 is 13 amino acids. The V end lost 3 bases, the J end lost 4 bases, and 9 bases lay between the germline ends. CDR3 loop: CASSDLQFTEAFF. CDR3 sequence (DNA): TGTGCCAGCAGTGATCTACAGTTCACTGAAGCTTTCTTT.

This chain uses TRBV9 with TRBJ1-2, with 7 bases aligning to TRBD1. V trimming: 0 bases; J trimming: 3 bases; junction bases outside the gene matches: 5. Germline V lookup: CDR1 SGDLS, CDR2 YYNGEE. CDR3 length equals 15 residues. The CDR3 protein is CASSVDTGVDYGYTF. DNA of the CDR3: TGTGCCAGCAGCGTAGACACAGGGGTGGACTATGGCTACACCTTC.

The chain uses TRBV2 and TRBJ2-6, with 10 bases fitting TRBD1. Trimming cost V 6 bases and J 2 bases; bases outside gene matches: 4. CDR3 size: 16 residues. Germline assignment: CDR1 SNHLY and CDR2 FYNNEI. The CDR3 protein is CASRGTGDAGANVLTF. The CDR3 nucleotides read TGTGCCAGCAGGGGGACAGGGGACGCTGGGGCCAACGTCCTGACTTTC.